The 30 T cell receptor beta chains given below trace back to one sample, sequenced in a study of cytomegalovirus exposure and HLA in healthy donors. Primers for the PCR totalled 60 Vbeta and 13 Jbeta. Sequencing was performed with immunoSEQ multiplex PCR; in TCRdb, only in-frame clones are kept and a portion is missing. The sample shows about 150,000 clones, more than 60% of them seen only once. Sequenced input: PBMCs. The receptors were sampled from a man aged 25 to 45 in good health and CMV-seropositive.

This chain uses TRBV5-8 with TRBJ2-7, with TRBD1 matching 8 bases. With 5 bases clipped from V and 5 bases from J, the junction kept 9 bases outside the gene matches. There are 14 residues in the CDR3. Germline V gene data show CDR1 as SGHTS and CDR2 as YDEGEE. The DNA for the CDR3 is TGTGCCAGCAGAGCATCAGGGGGCCCCCACGAGCAGTACTTC. Encoded protein: CASRASGGPHEQYF.

V gene TRBV7-9 combines with J gene TRBJ1-2, with TRBD1 matching over 12 bases. Trimming at V came to 5 bases and at J to 11 bases, leaving 15 bases not matched to a gene. CDR1 and CDR2 from the germline V gene are SEHNR and FQNEAQ (reference sequence). The CDR3 is 16 residues long. This chain's CDR3 is CASSARDRGRFQGYTF. CDR3 coding DNA: TGTGCCAGCAGCGCCCGGGACAGGGGGCGTTTTCAAGGATACACCTTC.

CDR3 DNA: TGTGCCAGTAGTTCCCGGGACAGGTATGGCTACACCTTC. This encodes CASSSRDRYGYTF. This rearrangement joins TRBV19 to TRBJ1-2, with TRBD1 matching over 8 bases. The trim removed 5 bases at V and 5 bases at J, leaving 4 bases unmatched. This CDR3 comprises 13 residues. Germline values: CDR1 LNHDA, CDR2 SQIVND (reference sequence). The full variable domain, with the rest looked up from reference TRBV19 and TRBJ1-2, is DGGITQSPKYLFRKEGQNVTLSCEQNLNHDAMYWYRQDPGQGLRLIYYSQIVNDFQKGDIAEGYSVSREKKESFPLTVTSAQKNPTAFYLCASSSRDRYGYTFGSGTRLTVV.

The chain couples TRBV28 to TRBJ2-7; 7 nucleotides match TRBD1. After removal of 6 bases from V and 3 bases from J, the junction contained 5 bases not matched to a gene. Germline V gene sequence: CDR1 MDHEN, CDR2 SYDVKM. The CDR3 is 13 residues long. Here the CDR3 reads CASRVGQNYEQYF. Here the CDR3 DNA reads TGTGCCAGCAGGGTGGGACAGAACTACGAGCAGTACTTC.

The rearrangement links TRBV2 to TRBJ2-1; D is uncertain. Germline values: CDR1 SNHLY, CDR2 FYNNEI. V lost 8 bases and J 5 bases, leaving 4 bases between the germline ends. This CDR3 spans 10 amino acids. CDR3 sequence reads: CASRNNEQFF. In DNA, the CDR3 is TGTGCCAGCCGTAACAATGAGCAGTTCTTC.

The chain carries TRBV2 and TRBJ1-5; D may be TRBD1 (6 bases). The germline V gene has CDR1 SNHLY and CDR2 FYNNEI. CDR3 length: 15 residues. V gave up 2 bases and J gave up 5 bases, with 13 bases separating them. The DNA for the CDR3 is TGTGCCAGCAGTGAACAACAGGGCCGAGATCAGCCCCAGCATTTT. It translates to CASSEQQGRDQPQHF.

CDR3: CASSEDGWGVSGNQPQHF. Written as DNA, the CDR3 is TGTGCCAGCAGTGAAGACGGATGGGGGGTGAGTGGCAATCAGCCCCAGCATTTT. V usage is TRBV6-1 and J usage is TRBJ1-5, with D possibly being TRBD1 (5 bases). CDR1 and CDR2 (germline): MNHNS, SASEGT. This CDR3 contains 18 residues. Trimming took 1 base from V and 2 from J, leaving 18 bases between them.

The V and J genes are TRBV7-9 and TRBJ2-7; D unresolved. V was pared by 4 bases and J by 4 bases, with 5 bases between. The CDR3 has 11 residues. Germline V CDR1 and CDR2: SEHNR, FQNEAQ (reference sequence). The CDR3 is CASSSQYEQYF. CDR3 sequence (DNA): TGTGCCAGCAGCTCCCAATACGAGCAGTACTTC.

The chain recombines TRBV11-1 with TRBJ2-3; 7 bases map to TRBD2. Germline CDR1 reads SGHAT; CDR2 reads FQDESV (reference sequence). This CDR3 has 17 amino acids. The V and J ends lost 0 bases and 0 bases, in that order; junction bases with no gene match: 6. The CDR3 coding sequence is TGTGCCAGCAGCTTAGCATTCTCTAGCGGAAGCACAGATACGCAGTATTTT. Its protein is CASSLAFSSGSTDTQYF.

The chain uses TRBV28 and TRBJ1-5; perhaps TRBD1 as D (6 bases). The CDR3 extends over 15 amino acids. Trimming pared 3 bases from V and 4 bases from J, leaving 13 bases between. Germline values: CDR1 MDHEN, CDR2 SYDVKM. CDR3 protein: CASSLGAGENQPQHF. The DNA of the CDR3 is TGTGCCAGCAGTTTGGGGGCGGGGGAGAATCAGCCCCAGCATTTT.

The chain has TRBV5-7 and TRBJ2-5; 7 bases align to TRBD2. TRBV5-7 belongs to the ORF category, with a function that is uncertain. The V and J ends lost 4 bases and 1 base, in that order; junction bases with no gene match: 10. CDR3 size: 16 residues. CDR3 in DNA: TGTGCCAGCAGCCGTTTAAGCGGGATTTGCCAAGAGACCCAGTACTTC. It specifies CASSRLSGICQETQYF.

This clone was seen more than once but under ten times. The chain uses TRBV7-9 and TRBJ2-1, with TRBD1 matching 7 bases. J lost 6 bases, V lost 5 bases, and 7 bases had no gene match. Germline V gene data show CDR1 as SEHNR and CDR2 as FQNEAQ (reference sequence). The CDR3 consists of 14 residues. The CDR3 is CASSPLYRGNEQFF. In nucleotides, the CDR3 is TGTGCCAGCAGCCCATTGTACAGGGGCAATGAGCAGTTCTTC. Combining the CDR3 with reference TRBV7-9 and TRBJ2-1 gives the whole variable domain DTGVSQNPRHKITKRGQNVTFRCDPISEHNRLYWYRQTLGQGPEFLTYFQNEAQLEKSRLLSDRFSAERPKGSFSTLEIQRTEQGDSAMYLCASSPLYRGNEQFFGPGTRLTVL.

The chain uses TRBV30 and TRBJ1-2, with 8 bases matching TRBD1. Germline V CDR1 and CDR2: GTSNPN, SVGIG (reference sequence). The CDR3 extends over 14 amino acids. The V and J ends lost 0 bases and 4 bases, in that order; junction bases with no gene match: 4. The CDR3 sequence is CAWSVQGGAYGYTF. For the CDR3, the DNA is TGTGCCTGGAGTGTACAGGGGGGGGCCTATGGCTACACCTTC.

The chain links TRBV5-6 to TRBJ2-5; 11 bases are a match to TRBD1. CDR1 is SGHDT and CDR2 is YYEEEE in the germline V gene. This CDR3 comprises 15 residues. J lost 9 bases, V lost 4 bases, and 11 bases had no gene match. For the CDR3, the DNA is TGTGCCAGCAGCCCCGGACAGGGGGCAAGTCTACCCCAGTACTTC. It translates to CASSPGQGASLPQYF.

About this clone: Distinct nucleotide sequences in the sample also encode this CDR3. The chain carries TRBV6-5 and TRBJ2-7, with D possibly being TRBD1 (5 bases). The V end was cut by 0 bases, the J end by 4 bases, with 7 bases between. The CDR3 is 13 amino acids. Per the germline V gene, CDR1 is MNHEY and CDR2 is SVGAGI. CDR3 bases: TGTGCCAGCAGTTACTCCACAGGATACGAGCAGTACTTC. As protein: CASSYSTGYEQYF.

CDR3 region: CASSFQSNQPQHF. In DNA form, the CDR3 reads TGTGCCAGCAGCTTCCAGAGCAATCAGCCCCAGCATTTT. J is TRBJ1-5 and V is TRBV5-6; D unclear. Looked up from germline, CDR1 is SGHDT and CDR2 is YYEEEE. Trimming took off 2 bases at V and 1 base at J, with 4 bases between the two ends. The CDR3 contains 13 residues. The entire variable domain, with the rest obtained from reference TRBV5-6 and TRBJ1-5, is as follows: DAGVTQSPTHLIKTRGQQVTLRCSPKSGHDTVSWYQQALGQGPQFIFQYYEEEERQRGNFPDRFSGHQFPNYSSELNVNALLLGDSALYLCASSFQSNQPQHFGDGTRLSIL.

The chain couples TRBV5-5 to TRBJ2-3; 12 bases are a match to TRBD1. The CDR3 runs to 17 residues. After removal of 2 bases from V and 5 bases from J, the junction contained 9 bases not matched to a gene. The germline V gene has CDR1 SGHKS and CDR2 YYEKEE (reference sequence). The DNA for the CDR3 is TGTGCCAGCAGCTTCCCTGGGACAGGGGGCGTTGGAGATACGCAGTATTTT. Its translation: CASSFPGTGGVGDTQYF.

The rearrangement links TRBV7-9 to TRBJ2-5; 10 bases map to TRBD1. The J call is uncertain, as TRBJ2-7 better fits the DNA end. Looked up from germline, CDR1 is SEHNR and CDR2 is FQNEAQ (reference sequence). This CDR3 region has 14 residues. For the CDR3, the DNA is TGTGCCAGCAGCCCAAGGGACAGGGGCCACGAGCAGTACTTC. It specifies CASSPRDRGHEQYF.

This clone occurred a few times. The chain links TRBV7-3 to TRBJ1-2; 9 bases fit TRBD1. Germline lookup yields CDR1 SGHTA and CDR2 FQGTGA. The V segment lost 4 bases and the J segment 4 bases; nucleotides outside the gene matches: 1. The CDR3 spans 13 residues. The CDR3 sequence: CASSSGQGYGYTF. In DNA, the CDR3 is TGTGCCAGCAGCTCGGGACAGGGCTATGGCTACACCTTC.

The J gene is TRBJ2-1, the V gene TRBV25-1, with 8 positions matching TRBD2. This CDR3 spans 15 amino acids. CDR1 and CDR2 (germline): MGHDK, SYGVNS. Trimming took 5 bases from V and 2 from J; bases not matched to a gene: 5. CDR3 protein: CASSYGTRPYNEQFF. CDR3 sequence (DNA): TGTGCCAGCAGTTACGGGACTAGGCCCTACAATGAGCAGTTCTTC.

The chain links TRBV12-5 to TRBJ2-2; the match to TRBD2 covers 14 bases. There are 18 residues in the CDR3. V lost 7 bases and J lost 6; bases outside the gene matches: 13. Germline-derived CDR1 and CDR2 are LGHNT and FRNRAP. As DNA, the CDR3 is TGTGCTAGTGCCCTCAGACTAGCGGGAGGGCCGTTCCCCGGGGAGCTGTTTTTT. Protein: CASALRLAGGPFPGELFF.

This rearrangement joins TRBV28 to TRBJ1-4; 9 nucleotides align to TRBD1. After removal of 6 bases from V and 2 bases from J, the junction contained 7 bases not matched to a gene. CDR1 MDHEN and CDR2 SYDVKM come from the germline V gene. The CDR3 runs 16 residues. The DNA for the CDR3 is TGTGCCAGCAGAACAGGGGGCGCAAGGACTAATGAAAAACTGTTTTTT. Amino acid sequence: CASRTGGARTNEKLFF.

The V gene is TRBV2, the J gene TRBJ2-3, with a weak D call TRBD2 (5 bases). Germline lookup yields CDR1 SNHLY and CDR2 FYNNEI. The V end lost 6 bases, the J end lost 1 base, and 17 bases lay between the germline ends. CDR3 length equals 16 residues. This CDR3 is CASSGEVLEGTDTQYF. The CDR3, as DNA: TGTGCCAGCAGCGGAGAAGTGTTGGAGGGCACAGATACGCAGTATTTT.

J is TRBJ1-1 and V is TRBV28; 7 bases line up with TRBD1. This CDR3 is 15 amino acids long. CDR1 is MDHEN and CDR2 is SYDVKM in the germline V gene. With 8 bases clipped from V and 4 bases from J, the junction kept 13 bases outside the gene matches. Here the CDR3 DNA reads TGTGCCAGCGGAGGGGGCGTTGGTGTCGGCACTGAAGCTTTCTTT. Its translation is CASGGGVGVGTEAFF.

This chain joins TRBV30 and TRBJ1-4; no clear D gene. The germline V and J ends were trimmed by 3 bases and 8 bases, with 19 bases remaining between them. In germline, CDR1 is GTSNPN, CDR2 SVGIG (reference sequence). The CDR3 consists of 15 residues. CDR3 in amino acids: CAWSRVGSAWEKLFF. CDR3 nucleotides: TGTGCCTGGAGCCGGGTCGGCAGTGCTTGGGAAAAACTGTTTTTT.

Concerning this clone: The sample contains more than one DNA sequence encoding this CDR3. The chain couples TRBV5-1 to TRBJ2-5, with 8 bases aligning to TRBD2. Germline CDR1 is SGHRS and CDR2 is YFSETQ. The trim removed 0 bases at V and 3 bases at J, leaving 7 bases unmatched. The CDR3 is made up of 16 amino acids. The CDR3 nucleotides read TGCGCCAGCAGCTTGGGGTTAGCGGGGTCCGAAGAGACCCAGTACTTC. Translation gives CASSLGLAGSEETQYF.

A few counts support this clone. This chain connects TRBV4-1 to TRBJ1-2; 8 bases map to TRBD1. Germline V gene lookup returns CDR1 MGHRA and CDR2 YSYEKL. V lost 0 bases and J lost 8; bases outside the gene matches: 11. This CDR3 is built from 16 residues. The CDR3 nucleotides are TGCGCCAGCAGCCAAGAAGGCGGACAGGGACTACGCGGCTACACCTTC. Residues: CASSQEGGQGLRGYTF.

This chain connects TRBV14 to TRBJ2-1; unclear D gene. There are 14 residues in the CDR3. Trimming removed 4 bases at V and 0 bases at J, with 7 bases between. CDR1 and CDR2 from the germline V gene are SGHDN and FVKESK. CDR3 loop: CASSPGSSYNEQFF. The CDR3 DNA reads TGTGCCAGCAGCCCCGGTAGCTCCTACAATGAGCAGTTCTTC.

The V and J genes are TRBV30 and TRBJ2-2; a possible D gene is TRBD1 (5 bases). The CDR3 has 13 residues. Trimming cost V 2 bases and J 6 bases, with 10 bases left between them. The germline CDR1 and CDR2 sequences are GTSNPN and SVGIG (reference sequence). This CDR3 reads CAWSISQAGELFF. The CDR3 nucleotides are TGTGCCTGGAGTATTTCACAGGCCGGGGAGCTGTTTTTT.

This clone was detected a few times. The genes are TRBV30 and TRBJ2-6; no reliable D call. Germline loops: CDR1 GTSNPN, CDR2 SVGIG (reference sequence). With 2 bases removed from V and 0 bases from J, the gap between germline ends came to 14 bases. CDR3 length equals 17 residues. CDR3 nucleotide sequence: TGTGCCTGGAGTCCTCTCCCCCCCGGCTCTGGGGCCAACGTCCTGACTTTC. This translates into CAWSPLPPGSGANVLTF.